The sequence of this TCR beta chain was determined in a study of regulatory T cells in long-lasting Graves disease. Indicated time point: newly diagnosed GD, antithyroid drugs for less than 3 months. Scientists built the TCR library using RNA that was extracted from PBMCs. Tubes containing EDTA received 8 to 9.5 milliliters of drawn peripheral blood. This clonotype was picked up many times. Library construction for TCR beta used iRepertoire HTBI primers and Arm-PCR of CDR3 regions. Using its own MiXCR run on the multiplex PCR reads, TCRdb lists one record per CDR3 protein. Of 350,000 to 450,000 distinct CDR3 sequences in the sample, 16% were seen once. CDR3 length equals 15 residues. Germline-derived CDR1 and CDR2 are SGHAT and FQNNGV. The V and J ends lost 5 bases and 1 base respectively, with 14 bases between them. The sample was also linked to a second study, of T cells in Graves' hyperthyroidism and ophthalmopathy. This second study says: Patients showing uncontrolled infection, other autoimmune disease, pregnancy or lactation were ineligible.

The sample here was peripheral blood mononuclear cells (PBMCs), taken at new diagnosis, from a patient treated with antithyroid drugs. The chain recombines TRBV11-2 with TRBJ1-1, with D unclear. This sequence was found in a man in his forties with Graves disease. Written as DNA, the CDR3 is TGTGCCAGCAGCCCGGGTCTGGGGTCGAACACTGAAGCTTTCTTT. Amino acid sequence: CASSPGLGSNTEAFF.